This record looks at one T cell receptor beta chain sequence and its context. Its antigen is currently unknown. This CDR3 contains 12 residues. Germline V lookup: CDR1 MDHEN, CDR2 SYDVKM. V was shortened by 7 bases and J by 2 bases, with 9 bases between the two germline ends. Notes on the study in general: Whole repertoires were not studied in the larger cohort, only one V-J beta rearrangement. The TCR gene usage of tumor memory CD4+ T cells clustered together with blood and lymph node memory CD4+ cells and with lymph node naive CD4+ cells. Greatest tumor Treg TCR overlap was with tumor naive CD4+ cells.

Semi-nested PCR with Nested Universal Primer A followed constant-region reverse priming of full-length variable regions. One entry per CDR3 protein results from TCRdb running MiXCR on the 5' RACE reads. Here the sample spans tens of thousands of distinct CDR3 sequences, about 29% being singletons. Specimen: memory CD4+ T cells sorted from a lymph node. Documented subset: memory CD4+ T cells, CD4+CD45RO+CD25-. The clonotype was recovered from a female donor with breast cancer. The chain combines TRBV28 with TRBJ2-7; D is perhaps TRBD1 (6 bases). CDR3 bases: TGTGCCAGCATGGGGGCAGCCTACGAGCAGTACTTC. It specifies CASMGAAYEQYF.